These 18 T cell receptor beta chains were all obtained from the same sample, sequenced in a study of cytomegalovirus exposure and HLA in healthy donors. Primers for the PCR totalled 60 Vbeta and 13 Jbeta. Generated by immunoSEQ multiplex PCR, the TCRdb table keeps only in-frame clones and is missing some. The table has 140,000 or so clones, 72% seen once. The sequenced material came from PBMCs. The receptor source for this set is a man aged 35 to 55 in good health and CMV-seronegative.

This clone was detected a few times. The rearrangement links TRBV30 to TRBJ1-1; possibly TRBD1 for D (5 bases). Germline V gives CDR1 GTSNPN, CDR2 SVGIG (reference sequence). V was clipped by 4 bases and J by 1 base, with 10 bases between them. The CDR3 consists of 13 residues. CDR3 nucleotides: TGTGCCTGGACCCTGGGGGGGAACACTGAAGCTTTCTTT. Translation gives CAWTLGGNTEAFF.

The chain recombines TRBV5-8 with TRBJ1-1, with TRBD1 matching 10 bases. Losses at the gene ends were 4 bases for V and 10 bases for J; bases not matched to a gene: 7. Germline V CDR1 and CDR2: SGHTS, YDEGEE. CDR3 length: 13 residues. CDR3 in amino acids: CASSRRTGGLAFF. Written as DNA, the CDR3 is TGTGCCAGCAGCCGGCGGACAGGGGGGTTAGCTTTCTTT.

In its sample, this clone was seen a few times. The chain joins TRBV5-4 to TRBJ2-7; the match to TRBD1 covers 10 bases. This CDR3 contains 14 residues. Germline CDR1 SGHNT, CDR2 YYREEE (reference sequence). Trimming at V came to 4 bases and at J to 3 bases, leaving 4 bases not matched to a gene. The CDR3 here is CASSVDRGYYEQYF. CDR3 DNA: TGTGCCAGCAGCGTGGACAGGGGGTACTACGAGCAGTACTTC.

The chain couples TRBV5-4 to TRBJ1-2; TRBD1 aligns across 9 bases. The ends lost 4 bases at V and 3 bases at J; junction bases unmatched: 10. Germline V CDR1 and CDR2: SGHNT, YYREEE (reference sequence). The CDR3 is 16 amino acids. CDR3 bases: TGTGCCAGCAGCGTTCCCGGGACAGGGAGGGACTATGGCTACACCTTC. Encoded protein: CASSVPGTGRDYGYTF.

In nucleotides, the CDR3 is TGTGCCAGCAGTTCCACCGGGACAGGGAATGAAAAACTGTTTTTT. This encodes CASSSTGTGNEKLFF. V usage is TRBV6-1 and J usage is TRBJ1-4, with 9 bases aligning to TRBD1. Looked up from germline, CDR1 is MNHNS and CDR2 is SASEGT. The CDR3 is 15 amino acids. Losses at the gene ends were 5 bases for V and 5 bases for J; bases not matched to a gene: 6.

The chain employs TRBV29-1 and TRBJ2-7, with 9 bases aligning to TRBD1. Trimming at V came to 4 bases and at J to 5 bases, leaving 6 bases not matched to a gene. The germline V gene encodes CDR1 SQVTM and CDR2 ANQGSEA. The CDR3 runs to 13 residues. The CDR3 DNA sequence: TGCAGCGTTGCGGGGACAGGGAGCAACGAGCAGTACTTC. Residues: CSVAGTGSNEQYF.

To note about this clone: One junction end disagrees with the germline gene, perhaps due to a read error. J is TRBJ1-6 and V is TRBV6-1; 8 bases align to TRBD1. The CDR3 totals 16 residues. The germline CDR1 and CDR2 sequences are MNHNS and SASEGT. CDR3: CASSDPWTGPNSPLNF. The CDR3 DNA reads as TGTGCCAGCAGTGACCCCTGGACAGGGCCTAATTCACCCCTCAACTTT.

J is TRBJ1-5 and V is TRBV7-2, with TRBD1 matching over 7 bases. This CDR3 comprises 15 residues. CDR1 is SGHTA and CDR2 is FQGNSA in the germline V gene. V trimming: 5 bases; J trimming: 6 bases; junction bases outside the gene matches: 10. CDR3 sequence: CASSPQGRVRQPQHF. CDR3 sequence (DNA): TGTGCCAGCAGCCCACAGGGGAGAGTGCGTCAGCCCCAGCATTTT.

This clone has just a few counts. The rearrangement joins TRBV5-6 to TRBJ1-1; D is uncertain. Germline V gene data show CDR1 as SGHDT and CDR2 as YYEEEE. Trimming stripped 3 bases from V and 4 bases from J, with 10 bases between. There are 13 residues in the CDR3. CDR3 amino acids: CASSSAIATEAFF. CDR3 in DNA: TGTGCCAGCAGCTCCGCGATTGCCACTGAAGCTTTCTTT.

This clone appeared a few times. This chain links TRBV7-8 with TRBJ1-1; tentatively, D is TRBD1 (6 bases). The CDR3 runs 18 residues. Germline CDR1 and CDR2: SGHVS and FQNEAQ. The V end lost 5 bases, the J end lost 4 bases, and 26 bases lay between the germline ends. Here the CDR3 reads CASSDPGQGLQSGTEAFF. CDR3 in DNA: TGTGCCAGCAGCGACCCGGGGCAGGGGTTACAGAGTGGCACTGAAGCTTTCTTT.

The chain recombines TRBV28 with TRBJ1-1; 8 nucleotides align to TRBD1. Germline assignment: CDR1 MDHEN and CDR2 SYDVKM. This CDR3 region has 12 residues. V dropped 8 bases and J dropped 9; count of bases not matched to a gene: 8. The CDR3 coding sequence is TGTGCCAGCCGGGCAGGGGGCTTTCAAGCTTTCTTT. Translation: CASRAGGFQAFF.

This chain uses TRBV18 with TRBJ1-2, with D unresolved. The CDR3 consists of 15 residues. Germline lookup yields CDR1 KGHSH and CDR2 LQKENI. Trimming took off 2 bases at V and 0 bases at J, with 10 bases between the two ends. In nucleotides, the CDR3 is TGTGCCAGCTCACCATCCACCCTACCTAACTATGGCTACACCTTC. This encodes CASSPSTLPNYGYTF.

This chain links TRBV5-1 with TRBJ2-6; 7 positions match TRBD1. Germline V gene sequence: CDR1 SGHRS, CDR2 YFSETQ. The CDR3 consists of 15 residues. V lost 4 bases, J lost 1 base, and 2 bases stayed unmatched. The CDR3, as DNA: TGCGCCAGCAGCCCGACAGGGTCTGGGGCCAACGTCCTGACTTTC. Encoded protein: CASSPTGSGANVLTF.

J is TRBJ1-2 and V is TRBV6-6; 9 nucleotides line up with TRBD1. J gave up 2 bases and V 5 bases, and 9 bases lay outside the gene matches. CDR1 and CDR2 (germline): MNHNY, SVGAGI (reference sequence). There are 16 residues in the CDR3. For the CDR3, the DNA is TGTGCCAGCAGTCCTTCCCGACAGGGGGGAAACTATGGCTACACCTTC. Its translation: CASSPSRQGGNYGYTF.

The chain carries TRBV9 and TRBJ2-2, with a tentative D call TRBD2 (6 bases). Germline CDR1 SGDLS, CDR2 YYNGEE. The V and J ends lost 0 bases and 4 bases respectively, with 19 bases between them. The CDR3 runs 18 residues. The CDR3 loop reads CASSVAPGGGAGTGELFF. The CDR3 DNA reads TGTGCCAGCAGCGTAGCTCCCGGCGGCGGGGCGGGCACCGGGGAGCTGTTTTTT.

The chain is built from TRBV9 and TRBJ2-3; 14 nucleotides align to TRBD2. Germline CDR1 SGDLS, CDR2 YYNGEE. V shed 4 bases and J 1 base; nucleotides not matched to a gene: 5. The CDR3 contains 17 residues. CDR3 nucleotide sequence: TGTGCCAGCAGCTTGACTAGCGGGGGGGCCCGCACAGATACGCAGTATTTT. This codes for CASSLTSGGARTDTQYF.

The CDR3 loop reads CASRKGVWDTEAFF. The CDR3 nucleotides are TGTGCCAGCAGGAAGGGGGTTTGGGACACTGAAGCTTTCTTT. The genes are TRBV2 and TRBJ1-1, with D perhaps matching TRBD1 (6 bases). CDR1 is SNHLY, CDR2 FYNNEI, per germline. Trimming left V 6 bases short and J 3 bases short, with 14 bases between. The CDR3 is made up of 14 amino acids.

This clone has a single count. V usage is TRBV7-3 and J usage is TRBJ2-1; 9 bases are shared with TRBD2. The CDR3 covers 15 residues. Germline loops: CDR1 SGHTA, CDR2 FQGTGA. The V and J ends lost 1 base and 9 bases, in that order; junction bases with no gene match: 7. The CDR3 bases are TGTGCCAGCAGCTTAATGGCTAGCGGGGCATCTGAGCAGTTCTTC. Its protein product is CASSLMASGASEQFF.